The clone carrying this T cell receptor (beta chain) was picked up a small number of times. What it binds is unknown. Germline V gene sequence: CDR1 SNHLY, CDR2 FYNNEI. The CDR3 totals 16 residues. Trimming removed 3 bases at V and 0 bases at J, with 13 bases between. The record originates from a study of T-cell memory formation after mild COVID-19. Study-wide results and limits: Memory sampled before infection contained some responding clones, suggesting cross-reactive memory joined. CD4+ contracting clones lay mainly in CM and EM, CD8+ ones in EMRA.

TCRdb recomputed calls from the 5' RACE reads with MiXCR, one row per CDR3 protein. This table holds some 440,000 distinct CDR3 sequences, 20% to 30% found once. The receptor was derived from an adult woman who had mild COVID-19 (a few samples of this study predate the infection). Cell type and time point are not known. The sequenced sample was PBMCs or a T cell subset sorted from them (not recorded which). The genes are TRBV2 and TRBJ2-3; D is possibly TRBD1 (6 bases). CDR3 amino acids: CASSDADSLSTDTQYF. CDR3 in DNA: TGTGCCAGCAGTGATGCGGACAGCCTTAGCACAGATACGCAGTATTTT.